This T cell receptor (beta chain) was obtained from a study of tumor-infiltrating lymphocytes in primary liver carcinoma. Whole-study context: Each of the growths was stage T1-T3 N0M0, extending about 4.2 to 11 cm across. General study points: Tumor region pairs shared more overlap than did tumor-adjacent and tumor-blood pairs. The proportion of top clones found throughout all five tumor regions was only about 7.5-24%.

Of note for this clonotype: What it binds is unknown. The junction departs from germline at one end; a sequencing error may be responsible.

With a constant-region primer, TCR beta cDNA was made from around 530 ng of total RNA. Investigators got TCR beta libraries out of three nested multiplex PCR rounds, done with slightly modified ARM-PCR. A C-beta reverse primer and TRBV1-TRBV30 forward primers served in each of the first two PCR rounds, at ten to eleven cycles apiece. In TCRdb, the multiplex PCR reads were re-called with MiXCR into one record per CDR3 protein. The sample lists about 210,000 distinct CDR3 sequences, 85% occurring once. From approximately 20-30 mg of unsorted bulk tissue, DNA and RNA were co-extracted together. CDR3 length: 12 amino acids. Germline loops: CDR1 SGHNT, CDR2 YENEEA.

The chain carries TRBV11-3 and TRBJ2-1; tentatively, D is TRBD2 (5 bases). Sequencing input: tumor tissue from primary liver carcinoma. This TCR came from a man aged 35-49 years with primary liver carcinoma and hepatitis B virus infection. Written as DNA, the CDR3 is TGTACCAGCAGTTTAAATGCCAATGAGCGGTTATTT. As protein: CTSSLNANERLF.